These 18 T cell receptor beta chains originate from one sample sequenced in a study of blood T cell repertoires in COVID-19. Sequencing used immunoSEQ multiplex PCR; TCRdb keeps in-frame clones, though not all of them. The repertoire has about 290,000 clones, roughly 80% of them found once; the top ten carry about 4%. Sequencing used peripheral blood. These receptors originate from a woman aged 45-60 years with active or convalescent COVID-19.

This chain links TRBV6-4 with TRBJ2-1; 11 positions match TRBD2. The ends lost 5 bases at V and 7 bases at J; junction bases unmatched: 7. The CDR3 sequence is 15 residues long. The germline V gene encodes CDR1 MRHNA and CDR2 SNTAGT. The CDR3 here is CASSLAGGPRNEQFF. In DNA form, the CDR3 reads TGTGCCAGCAGTTTAGCGGGAGGGCCGCGTAATGAGCAGTTCTTC.

This clone was observed a single time. In nucleotides, the CDR3 is TGTGCCAGCAGCCCTCCGGGACTGTATTTTGAGCAGTACTTC. It specifies CASSPPGLYFEQYF. The genes are TRBV14 and TRBJ2-7, with D maybe TRBD2 (6 bases). With 4 bases removed from V and 7 bases from J, the gap between germline ends came to 17 bases. Germline-derived CDR1 and CDR2 are SGHDN and FVKESK. The length of the CDR3 is 14 residues.

This sequence joins TRBV6-5 and TRBJ1-1; D remains ambiguous. The CDR3 is 14 residues long. Germline V lookup: CDR1 MNHEY, CDR2 SVGAGI. The V and J ends lost 2 bases and 4 bases respectively, with 11 bases between them. The CDR3 DNA sequence: TGTGCCAGCAGTTACAGAGGGCCGGGCACTGAAGCTTTCTTT. The encoded protein is CASSYRGPGTEAFF.

The chain joins TRBV19 to TRBJ1-3; D might be TRBD1 (6 bases). Trimming shortened V by 6 bases and J by 2 bases, and 11 bases separated the two germline ends. The CDR3 runs to 14 residues. The germline gives CDR1 LNHDA, CDR2 SQIVND (reference sequence). CDR3 sequence reads: CASRKTGTGNTIYF. The CDR3 nucleotides are TGTGCCAGTAGGAAAACAGGGACTGGAAACACCATATATTTT.

This clone was observed once. The chain recombines TRBV5-1 with TRBJ2-1; 7 positions agree with TRBD2. Germline CDR1 is SGHRS and CDR2 is YFSETQ. This CDR3 is built from 15 residues. V shed 0 bases, J shed 0 bases, and the junction held 0 bases outside the gene matches. The CDR3, as DNA: TGCGCCAGCAGCTTGGTAGCGGGCTCCTACAATGAGCAGTTCTTC. Its translation is CASSLVAGSYNEQFF.

This chain connects TRBV4-1 to TRBJ1-2; TRBD1 might be the D (5 bases). Trimming took 1 base from V and 8 from J, leaving 20 bases between them. The CDR3 runs to 16 residues. The germline V gene encodes CDR1 MGHRA and CDR2 YSYEKL. CDR3 amino acids: CASSQVTAWEVGGYTF. The CDR3 bases are TGCGCCAGCAGCCAAGTGACAGCTTGGGAGGTAGGGGGCTACACCTTC.

The chain is built from TRBV18 and TRBJ1-2, with 10 bases that match TRBD1. The CDR3 has 13 residues. CDR1 and CDR2 (germline): KGHSH, LQKENI. V shed 8 bases and J 3 bases; nucleotides not matched to a gene: 3. Written as DNA, the CDR3 is TGTGCCAGCGGACAGGGGGTTGACTATGGCTACACCTTC. It translates to CASGQGVDYGYTF. Using reference TRBV18 and TRBJ1-2 for the parts outside the CDR3, the full variable domain is NAGVMQNPRHLVRRRGQEARLRCSPMKGHSHVYWYRQLPEEGLKFMVYLQKENIIDESGMPKERFSAEFPKEGPSILRIQQVVRGDSAAYFCASGQGVDYGYTFGSGTRLTVV.

This rearrangement joins TRBV6-5 to TRBJ1-1; 7 positions match TRBD1. Germline CDR1 is MNHEY and CDR2 is SVGAGI. The length of the CDR3 is 14 residues. V lost 6 bases and J lost 2; bases outside the gene matches: 6. CDR3 in DNA: TGTGCCAGCAGGAGGGGGACAGCAAACACTGAAGCTTTCTTT. Its translation: CASRRGTANTEAFF.

The chain has TRBV4-2 and TRBJ1-1; 10 bases map to TRBD1. The germline V gene encodes CDR1 LGHNA and CDR2 YNFKEQ. The CDR3 sequence is 15 residues long. V lost 1 base to trimming and J lost 4 bases; unmatched junction nucleotides: 3. The CDR3 reads CASSQGGTGATEAFF. CDR3 bases: TGTGCCAGCAGCCAAGGGGGGACAGGGGCCACTGAAGCTTTCTTT.

This chain connects TRBV2 to TRBJ2-4, with a tentative D call TRBD1 (6 bases). The V gene lost 9 bases and the J gene lost 0 bases, with 12 bases spanning the gap. This CDR3 comprises 14 residues. Germline loops: CDR1 SNHLY, CDR2 FYNNEI. The CDR3 sequence: CASSDRLAKNIQYF. The CDR3 bases are TGTGCCAGTTCGGACAGACTAGCCAAAAACATTCAGTACTTC.

The V call is TRBV18, the J call TRBJ1-2, with 8 bases matching TRBD1. V shed 1 base and J 4 bases; nucleotides not matched to a gene: 32. This CDR3 is 24 amino acids long. Germline V lookup: CDR1 KGHSH, CDR2 LQKENI. This CDR3 reads CASSPLNFGQGGFSDPGLAYGYTF. CDR3 bases: TGTGCCAGCTCACCACTCAACTTTGGACAGGGAGGATTCTCGGATCCGGGACTCGCCTATGGCTACACCTTC.

V usage is TRBV7-2 and J usage is TRBJ2-1; 8 bases are a match to TRBD2. J lost 6 bases, V lost 6 bases, and 7 bases had no gene match. The CDR3 spans 14 residues. Germline-derived CDR1 and CDR2 are SGHTA and FQGNSA. DNA for the CDR3: TGTGCCAGCAGACGACTAGCGACCATCAATGAGCAGTTCTTC. It translates to CASRRLATINEQFF.

V usage is TRBV7-9 and J usage is TRBJ2-1; TRBD1 is a possible D gene (6 bases). This CDR3 has 15 residues. V was trimmed by 5 bases and J by 10 bases, leaving 21 bases between them. Germline CDR1 and CDR2: SEHNR and FQNEAQ (reference sequence). The CDR3 protein is CASSPRARGSGEQFF. The DNA for the CDR3 is TGTGCCAGCAGCCCCCGGGCCAGGGGTTCGGGCGAGCAGTTCTTC.

The genes are TRBV11-2 and TRBJ1-4, with 7 bases lining up with TRBD1. CDR1 SGHAT and CDR2 FQNNGV come from the germline V gene. This CDR3 region has 16 residues. J lost 0 bases, V lost 0 bases, and 1 base had no gene match. The CDR3 here is CASSLEGTATNEKLFF. CDR3 nucleotide sequence: TGTGCCAGCAGCTTAGAAGGGACAGCAACTAATGAAAAACTGTTTTTT.

This clone was seen only a few times. The chain couples TRBV19 to TRBJ1-5; D perhaps matches TRBD1 (6 bases). From germline, CDR1 is LNHDA and CDR2 SQIVND (reference sequence). V was pared by 10 bases and J by 7 bases, with 20 bases between. The CDR3 is 14 amino acids. The CDR3 DNA reads as TGTGCCACCAAGGGAGGGGGGGACCACCAGCCCCAGCATTTT. It specifies CATKGGGDHQPQHF.

The V and J genes are TRBV2 and TRBJ2-2; D not resolved. Trimming took off 6 bases at V and 1 base at J, with 12 bases between the two ends. This CDR3 has 15 amino acids. The germline V gene encodes CDR1 SNHLY and CDR2 FYNNEI. CDR3 amino acids: CASRQKRQNTGELFF. CDR3 sequence (DNA): TGTGCCAGCAGACAAAAGAGACAGAACACCGGGGAGCTGTTTTTT.

The gene calls are TRBV3-1 (or the pseudogene TRBV3-2) and TRBJ1-3, with a weak D call TRBD1 (5 bases). The V and J ends lost 4 bases and 2 bases respectively, with 15 bases between them. Germline V CDR1 and CDR2: LGHDT, YNNKEL (reference sequence). The CDR3 sequence is 16 residues long. In DNA form, the CDR3 reads TGTGCCAGCAGCCGAGAGACAGCCCGAACTGGAAACACCATATATTTT. It encodes CASSRETARTGNTIYF.

The gene calls are TRBV6-1 and TRBJ2-2; 12 bases agree with TRBD1. Germline CDR1 and CDR2: MNHNS and SASEGT. The CDR3 has 17 amino acids. V was pared by 2 bases and J by 5 bases, with 6 bases of the junction left unmatched. CDR3 DNA: TGTGCCAGCAGTGAATGGGGGACAGGGGGCGAGACCGGGGAGCTGTTTTTT. This codes for CASSEWGTGGETGELFF.